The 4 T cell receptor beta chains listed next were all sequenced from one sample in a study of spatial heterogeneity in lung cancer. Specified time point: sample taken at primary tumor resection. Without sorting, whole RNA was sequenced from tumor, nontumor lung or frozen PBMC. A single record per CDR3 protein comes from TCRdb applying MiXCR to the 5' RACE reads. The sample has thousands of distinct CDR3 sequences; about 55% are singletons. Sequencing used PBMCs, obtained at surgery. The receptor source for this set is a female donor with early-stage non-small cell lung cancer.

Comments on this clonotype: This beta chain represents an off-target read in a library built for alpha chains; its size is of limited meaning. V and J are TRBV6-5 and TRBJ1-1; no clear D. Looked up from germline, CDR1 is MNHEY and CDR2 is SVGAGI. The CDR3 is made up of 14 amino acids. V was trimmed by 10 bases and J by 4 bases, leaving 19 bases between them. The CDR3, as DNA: TGTGCCACCACCCTCTTCTCACGGCCCACTGAAGCTTTCTTT. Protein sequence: CATTLFSRPTEAFF.

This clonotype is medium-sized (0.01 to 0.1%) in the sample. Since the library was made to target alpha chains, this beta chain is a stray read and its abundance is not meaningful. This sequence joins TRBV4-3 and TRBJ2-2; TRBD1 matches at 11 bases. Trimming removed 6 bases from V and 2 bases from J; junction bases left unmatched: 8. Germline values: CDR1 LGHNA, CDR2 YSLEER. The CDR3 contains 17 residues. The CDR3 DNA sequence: TGCGCCAGCAGTTTCGGACAGGGGGCTCTTAACACCGGGGAGCTGTTTTTT. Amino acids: CASSFGQGALNTGELFF.

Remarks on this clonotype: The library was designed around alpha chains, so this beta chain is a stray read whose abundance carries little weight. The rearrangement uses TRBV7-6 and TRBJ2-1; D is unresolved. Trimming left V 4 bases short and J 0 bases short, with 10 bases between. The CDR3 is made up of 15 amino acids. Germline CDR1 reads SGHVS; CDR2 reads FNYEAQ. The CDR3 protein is CASSSTSSSYNEQFF. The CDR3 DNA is TGTGCCAGCAGCTCCACATCTAGCTCCTACAATGAGCAGTTCTTC.

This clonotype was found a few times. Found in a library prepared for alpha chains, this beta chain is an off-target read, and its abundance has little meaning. The CDR3 nucleotides read TGCAGTGCGTCGGACAGGGCCTACAATGAGCAGTTCTTC. This codes for CSASDRAYNEQFF. V is TRBV20-1 and J is TRBJ2-1; TRBD1 matches at 8 bases. CDR1 and CDR2 (germline): DFQATT, SNEGSKA (reference sequence). The CDR3 is 13 amino acids. The J segment lost 2 bases and the V segment lost 6 bases, leaving 3 bases of the junction unmatched.